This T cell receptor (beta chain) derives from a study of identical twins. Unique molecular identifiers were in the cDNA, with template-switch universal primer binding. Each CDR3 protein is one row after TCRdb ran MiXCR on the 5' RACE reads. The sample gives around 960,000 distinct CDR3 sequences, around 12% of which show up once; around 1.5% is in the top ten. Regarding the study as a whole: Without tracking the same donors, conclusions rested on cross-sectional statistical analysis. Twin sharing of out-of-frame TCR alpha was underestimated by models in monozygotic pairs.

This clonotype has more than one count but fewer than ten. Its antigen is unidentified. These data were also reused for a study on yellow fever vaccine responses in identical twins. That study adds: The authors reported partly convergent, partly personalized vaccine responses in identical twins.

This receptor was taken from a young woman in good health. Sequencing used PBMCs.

The CDR3 loop is CASSLSPRQLYSNQPQHF. The CDR3 DNA reads as TGCGCCAGCAGCTTGTCCCCTCGACAGTTGTATAGCAATCAGCCCCAGCATTTT. The J gene is TRBJ1-5, the V gene TRBV5-1; D perhaps matches TRBD1 (5 bases). The V end lost 1 base, the J end lost 0 bases, and 17 bases lay between the germline ends. This CDR3 has 18 residues. The germline CDR1 and CDR2 sequences are SGHRS and YFSETQ.